The next 14 T cell receptor beta chains were all read from a single sample in a study of T cell changes during pregnancy in multiple sclerosis. Clones were sequenced by immunoSEQ multiplex PCR, and TCRdb holds only the in-frame ones, with some missing. The table has about 68,000 clones, about nine tenths seen once. This specimen was peripheral blood, taken in the third trimester of pregnancy. The receptors were sampled from a female donor with multiple sclerosis, enrolled in a pregnancy study.

The V gene is TRBV7-8, the J gene TRBJ2-1, with D maybe TRBD2 (5 bases). V lost 2 bases to trimming and J lost 6 bases, with 8 bases between them. The germline gives CDR1 SGHVS, CDR2 FQNEAQ. The CDR3 spans 13 residues. The CDR3 reads CASSLYSGNEQFF. In DNA, the CDR3 is TGTGCCAGCAGCTTATACAGCGGCAATGAGCAGTTCTTC.

The chain recombines TRBV12-5 with TRBJ1-1; possibly TRBD1 for D (5 bases). Trimming removed 2 bases from V and 4 bases from J, with 5 bases in between. In germline, CDR1 is LGHNT, CDR2 FRNRAP. The CDR3 runs 12 residues. This CDR3 reads CASGLQGTEAFF. The CDR3 nucleotides read TGTGCTAGTGGTTTGCAGGGCACTGAAGCTTTCTTT.

Here the CDR3 reads CASSPKPFFDEQFF. DNA for the CDR3: TGCGCCAGCAGTCCTAAACCTTTCTTCGATGAGCAGTTCTTC. The gene calls are TRBV10-1 and TRBJ2-1; D remains unclear. Trimming took off 5 bases at V and 8 bases at J, with 16 bases between the two ends. CDR1 is WNHNN and CDR2 is SYGVQD in the germline V gene (reference sequence). The CDR3 runs 14 residues.

The rearrangement joins TRBV7-3 to TRBJ2-2; TRBD2 is a possible D gene (5 bases). Germline V gene lookup returns CDR1 SGHTA and CDR2 FQGTGA. The CDR3 loop spans 17 amino acids. Trimming removed 3 bases at V and 2 bases at J, with 16 bases between. This CDR3 reads CASSFPLAAPNTGELFF. The CDR3, as DNA: TGTGCCAGCAGCTTCCCCCTAGCTGCCCCCAACACCGGGGAGCTGTTTTTT.

The rearrangement uses TRBV5-4 and TRBJ2-3; 12 nucleotides match TRBD2. This CDR3 is 17 amino acids long. Trimming removed 4 bases from V and 3 bases from J; junction bases left unmatched: 9. The germline V gene encodes CDR1 SGHNT and CDR2 YYREEE (reference sequence). The CDR3 spells CASSTETSGSGTDTQYF. The DNA of the CDR3 is TGTGCCAGCAGCACCGAGACTAGCGGGAGTGGAACAGATACGCAGTATTTT.

This chain uses TRBV2 with TRBJ2-7; 9 bases agree with TRBD2. The junction had 4 bases not matched to a gene; V was cut back by 2 bases and J by 2 bases. The germline V gene has CDR1 SNHLY and CDR2 FYNNEI. This CDR3 is built from 15 residues. CDR3 in amino acids: CASSELAGETYEQYF. CDR3 coding DNA: TGTGCCAGCAGTGAATTAGCGGGGGAAACCTACGAGCAGTACTTC.

The chain employs TRBV5-4 and TRBJ2-5; no clear D gene. The CDR3 extends over 13 amino acids. V lost 4 bases to trimming and J lost 5 bases, with 12 bases between them. Per the germline V gene, CDR1 is SGHNT and CDR2 is YYREEE (reference sequence). The chain's CDR3 is CASSEEMMETQYF. The CDR3 coding sequence is TGTGCCAGCAGCGAGGAGATGATGGAGACCCAGTACTTC.

The CDR3 region is CASTSQPGQRAEAFF. The CDR3 DNA reads as TGTGCCAGCACCAGCCAGCCGGGACAGAGAGCTGAAGCTTTCTTT. J is TRBJ1-1 and V is TRBV6-1; 7 bases are a match to TRBD1. The V segment lost 7 bases and the J segment 6 bases; nucleotides outside the gene matches: 14. Germline V gene data show CDR1 as MNHNS and CDR2 as SASEGT. This CDR3 region has 15 residues.

The gene calls are TRBV11-2 and TRBJ1-5; D perhaps matches TRBD1 (6 bases). The CDR3 is 15 residues long. V was pared by 4 bases and J by 5 bases, with 15 bases between. Per the germline V gene, CDR1 is SGHAT and CDR2 is FQNNGV. The CDR3 here is CASSSHGGGDQPQHF. CDR3 coding DNA: TGTGCCAGCAGCTCCCACGGCGGGGGCGATCAGCCCCAGCATTTT.

The gene calls are TRBV11-2 and TRBJ1-3; D is unclear. The CDR3 is 14 amino acids. Germline-derived CDR1 and CDR2 are SGHAT and FQNNGV. V was clipped by 6 bases and J by 0 bases, with 9 bases between them. Written as DNA, the CDR3 is TGTGCCAGCAGTCCTACCCGCTCTGGAAACACCATATATTTT. Translated: CASSPTRSGNTIYF.

The V call is TRBV7-9, the J call TRBJ1-6, with TRBD1 matching 7 bases. Germline V gene lookup returns CDR1 SEHNR and CDR2 FQNEAQ (reference sequence). Trimming at V came to 5 bases and at J to 6 bases, leaving 4 bases not matched to a gene. The CDR3 totals 14 residues. The CDR3 loop reads CASSGGTVNSPLHF. The CDR3, as DNA: TGTGCCAGCAGCGGAGGGACAGTTAATTCACCCCTCCACTTT.

This chain links TRBV19 with TRBJ2-7; TRBD1 agrees at 9 bases. This CDR3 region has 14 residues. V shed 5 bases, J shed 2 bases, and the junction held 4 bases outside the gene matches. Germline CDR1 and CDR2: LNHDA and SQIVND (reference sequence). The CDR3 nucleotides are TGTGCCAGTAGTCTGGACAGGGGACCCTACGAGCAGTACTTC. Encoded protein: CASSLDRGPYEQYF.

The chain recombines TRBV10-3 with TRBJ1-3; D is uncertain. The germline CDR1 and CDR2 sequences are ENHRY and SYGVKD. Trimming pared 2 bases from V and 1 base from J, leaving 3 bases between. The CDR3 has 13 amino acids. CDR3 sequence: CAISERSGNTIYF. The CDR3 DNA follows: TGTGCCATCAGTGAGCGGTCTGGAAACACCATATATTTT.

The V gene is TRBV5-1, the J gene TRBJ2-7; 9 positions match TRBD1. This CDR3 is built from 15 residues. In germline, CDR1 is SGHRS, CDR2 YFSETQ. Unmatched junction bases numbered 7, after V lost 4 bases and J lost 2 bases. CDR3 sequence: CASSLGGTGTYEQYF. CDR3 coding DNA: TGCGCCAGCAGCCTTGGAGGGACAGGGACCTACGAGCAGTACTTC.